A few counts support the clone carrying this TCR beta chain. The data originate from a study of graft-versus-host responses after intestinal transplantation. The table came from immunoSEQ multiplex PCR; TCRdb's copy has only in-frame clones and leaves some out. The sample gives under 8,000 clones, roughly a third of which show up once; around 3.6% is in the top ten. Responders (about 200,000, CFSE-labeled) were co-plated with about 200,000 irradiated, violet-dye-labeled stimulators. Sample: alloreactive CD8+ T cells from a mixed lymphocyte reaction culture, taken before transplantation. The subset was: CFSE-low proliferating T cells sorted from approximately 6-day pre-transplant mixed lymphocyte reaction (GvH or HvG direction). This clonotype was obtained from a human patient who was an organ donor for intestinal transplantation.

The CDR3 sequence is CATSAHSIYSYNSPLHF. The CDR3 coding sequence is TGTGCCACCAGCGCGCATTCAATATACTCCTATAATTCACCCCTCCACTTT. The chain links TRBV15 to TRBJ1-6; no reliable D call. The germline V gene has CDR1 LNHNV and CDR2 YYDKDF (reference sequence). The CDR3 contains 17 residues. V lost 5 bases to trimming and J lost 0 bases, with 14 bases between them.